This T cell receptor beta chain is from a study of control samples from healthy donors and cancer patients. Method: immunoSEQ multiplex PCR; TCRdb's copy keeps in-frame clones and lacks some. This sample has around 110,000 clones, with over 90% found just once. Germline V gives CDR1 SGDLS, CDR2 YYNGEE. The CDR3 length is 18 residues. Germline trimming cut 3 bases from V and 4 bases from J; bases unmatched to any gene: 13. The specimen was blood. The chain is built from TRBV9 and TRBJ2-2; 9 bases match TRBD2. This TCR came from a man younger than 40 in good health. The CDR3 bases are TGTGCCAGCAGCGAGAGTAGCGGGAGAGCGGGGATCACCGGGGAGCTGTTTTTT. This gives the protein CASSESSGRAGITGELFF.